This T cell receptor beta chain is from a study of early T cells in non-severe SARS-CoV-2 infection. This clonotype was counted a few times. The antigen is unknown. General study results and limits: CD4 and private specificities were missed by VDJdb matching, which favored anti-spike CD8 responses.

A single record per CDR3 protein comes from TCRdb applying MiXCR to the 5' RACE reads. Altogether about 59,000 distinct CDR3 sequences are present, roughly 13% being singletons, with the ten largest covering almost 9.5%. The V gene's germline CDR1 is LNHDA and CDR2 SQIVND (reference sequence). V was shortened by 7 bases and J by 4 bases, with 17 bases between the two germline ends. The CDR3 totals 15 residues. The chain links TRBV19 to TRBJ1-5; D may be TRBD1 (6 bases). This sequence was found in an adult who was a healthcare worker with PCR-confirmed SARS-CoV-2 infection or an uninfected control (not recorded which). The material was whole blood, obtained at baseline. The CDR3: CASTLTGTLNQPQHF. The CDR3 DNA sequence: TGTGCCAGTACTCTAACAGGGACCTTGAATCAGCCCCAGCATTTT. The whole variable domain, filled in from reference TRBV19 and TRBJ1-5, reads DGGITQSPKYLFRKEGQNVTLSCEQNLNHDAMYWYRQDPGQGLRLIYYSQIVNDFQKGDIAEGYSVSREKKESFPLTVTSAQKNPTAFYLCASTLTGTLNQPQHFGDGTRLSIL.